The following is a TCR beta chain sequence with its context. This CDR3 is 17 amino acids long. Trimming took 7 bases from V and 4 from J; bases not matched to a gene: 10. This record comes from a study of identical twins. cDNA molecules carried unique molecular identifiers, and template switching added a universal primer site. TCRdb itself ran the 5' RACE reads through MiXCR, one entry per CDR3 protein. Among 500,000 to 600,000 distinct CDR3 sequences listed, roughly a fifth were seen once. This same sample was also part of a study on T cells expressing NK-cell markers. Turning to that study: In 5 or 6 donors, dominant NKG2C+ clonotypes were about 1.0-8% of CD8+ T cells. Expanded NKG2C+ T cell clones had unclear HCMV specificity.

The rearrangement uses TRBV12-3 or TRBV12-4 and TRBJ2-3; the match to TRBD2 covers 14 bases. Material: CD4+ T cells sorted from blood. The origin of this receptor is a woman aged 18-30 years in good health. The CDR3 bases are TGTGCCAGCACCTGGGGACTAGCGGGAGCAGGGCCAGATACGCAGTATTTT. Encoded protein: CASTWGLAGAGPDTQYF.